The sequence of this T cell receptor beta chain was determined in a study of CD8 T cells in ankylosing spondylitis. Study-level points and caveats: Matched ankylosing spondylitis synovial fluid reportedly showed significant enrichment of disease-linked clones. What appeared characteristic of ankylosing spondylitis blood was a TCR beta motif of several highly homologous variants.

Each CDR3 protein gets one entry after TCRdb re-called the 5' RACE reads with MiXCR. The table lists about 320,000 distinct CDR3 sequences, around 10% of them singletons, with about a tenth in the top ten. This CDR3 contains 16 residues. The V and J ends lost 6 bases and 3 bases respectively, with 21 bases between them. Germline CDR1 reads DFQATT; CDR2 reads SNEGSKA (reference sequence). To note about this clonotype: The antigen is unknown.

The sequence came from a female donor with ankylosing spondylitis or in good health (not recorded which). Sequenced input: blood, either unsorted or a sorted T cell fraction (not recorded which). This chain uses TRBV20-1 with TRBJ1-5; D perhaps matches TRBD1 (6 bases). The CDR3 protein is CSAPKDSLGSNQPQHF. The CDR3 DNA follows: TGCAGTGCCCCAAAGGACAGCCTCGGATCCAATCAGCCCCAGCATTTT.